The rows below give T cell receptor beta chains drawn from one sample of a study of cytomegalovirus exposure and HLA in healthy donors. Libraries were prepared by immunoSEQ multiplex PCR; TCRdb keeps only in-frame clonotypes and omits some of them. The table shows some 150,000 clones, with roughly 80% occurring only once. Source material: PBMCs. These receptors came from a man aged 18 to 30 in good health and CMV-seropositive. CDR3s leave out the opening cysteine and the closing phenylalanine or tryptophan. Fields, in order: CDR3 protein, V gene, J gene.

cdr3_aa: ASSPHRDRAYNEQF; v_call: TRBV5-6; j_call: TRBJ2-1
cdr3_aa: ASSHGNRAGYEQY; v_call: TRBV4-2; j_call: TRBJ2-7
cdr3_aa: ASSPSGGGRFYGYT; v_call: TRBV6-6; j_call: TRBJ1-2
cdr3_aa: ASSYEREANYGYT; v_call: TRBV6-5; j_call: TRBJ1-2
cdr3_aa: ASSRGQGNQPQH; v_call: TRBV13; j_call: TRBJ1-5
cdr3_aa: ASSTRTGTLYGYT; v_call: TRBV14; j_call: TRBJ1-2
cdr3_aa: ASSPGTAGNQPQH; v_call: TRBV5-5; j_call: TRBJ1-5
cdr3_aa: ASSLPVLDTQY; v_call: TRBV7-9; j_call: TRBJ2-3
cdr3_aa: ASSRGTLAQH; v_call: TRBV5-6; j_call: TRBJ1-5
cdr3_aa: ASSLVGGSDGYT; v_call: TRBV7-9; j_call: TRBJ1-2
cdr3_aa: AISESGTSEDEQY; v_call: TRBV10-3; j_call: TRBJ2-7
cdr3_aa: ASSIVKGSNQPQH; v_call: TRBV19; j_call: TRBJ1-5
cdr3_aa: ASGLVASGRTSYEQY; v_call: TRBV12-5; j_call: TRBJ2-7
cdr3_aa: AISDQREGLEQF; v_call: TRBV10-3; j_call: TRBJ2-1
cdr3_aa: SVEASLNEQF; v_call: TRBV29-1; j_call: TRBJ2-1
cdr3_aa: ASSQEFMSSHTEAF; v_call: TRBV4-3; j_call: TRBJ1-1
cdr3_aa: AWSATSGETNEQF; v_call: TRBV30; j_call: TRBJ2-1
cdr3_aa: ASSHTGGGTEAF; v_call: TRBV6-6; j_call: TRBJ1-1
cdr3_aa: ASSSGTGYEQY; v_call: TRBV5-1; j_call: TRBJ2-7
cdr3_aa: ASSLSVEFGGYT; v_call: TRBV7-9; j_call: TRBJ1-2
cdr3_aa: ASNGLVNSEQF; v_call: TRBV6-1; j_call: TRBJ2-1
cdr3_aa: ASDRDRETQY; v_call: TRBV2; j_call: TRBJ2-5
cdr3_aa: AISEPGLNQETQY; v_call: TRBV10-3; j_call: TRBJ2-5
cdr3_aa: AWSKVSQKLF; v_call: TRBV30; j_call: TRBJ1-4
cdr3_aa: ASSLRQGFSPLH; v_call: TRBV11-1; j_call: TRBJ1-6
cdr3_aa: ASRGTSRSIGELF; v_call: TRBV6-1; j_call: TRBJ2-2